The present TCR beta chain was sequenced within a study of blood T cell repertoires in COVID-19. Across the whole study: The United States, Italy and Spain provided the acute and convalescent COVID-19 samples. PBMCs, B-cell-depleted T cells, or T cells provided the cDNA or gDNA that made up the material.

V lost 6 bases to trimming and J lost 0 bases, with 8 bases between them. The CDR3 length is 13 residues. The germline V gene has CDR1 MNHEY and CDR2 SVGAGI. Measured with immunoSEQ multiplex PCR; TCRdb has only the in-frame clones, and not every one. The sample comprises some 150,000 clones, about 91% of which are singletons, and roughly 1.5% rests with the top ten. The chain uses TRBV6-5 and TRBJ1-1, with unresolved D. The origin of this receptor is a woman in her 50s with acute or convalescent COVID-19. The sequencing input was peripheral blood. The CDR3 nucleotides are TGTGCCAGCAGCTCTCGGGTGAACACTGAAGCTTTCTTT. This codes for CASSSRVNTEAFF.